Reported below is one T cell receptor (beta chain). The sample comes from a study of blood T cell repertoires in COVID-19. Study as a whole: Spain, Italy and the United States supplied samples that represented acute and convalescent COVID-19. T cells, B-cell-depleted T cells, or PBMCs provided the cDNA or gDNA that served as material.

CDR3 length: 13 amino acids. The V gene's germline CDR1 is SGHTA and CDR2 FQGNSA. The V and J ends lost 1 base and 4 bases respectively, with 5 bases between them. Original methodology: Amplified reference gene primers provided the basis for estimating nucleated cell counts. Profiling relied on immunoSEQ multiplex PCR, and the TCRdb table lists in-frame clones only, not all of them. That table supplies the V and J calls and clone size; D and trimming were determined from the DNA. The sample consists of some 360,000 clones, over 75% of them appearing once. Followed over time, Seattle patients had been enrolled while infection was active.

The V and J genes are TRBV7-2 and TRBJ1-5; D not certain. The sequence was obtained from a woman aged 60-75 years with COVID-19, enrolled during active disease. The sequencing input was peripheral blood. CDR3 residues: CASSLGANQPQHF. DNA for the CDR3: TGTGCCAGCAGCTTAGGAGCAAATCAGCCCCAGCATTTT.